This entry describes one TCR beta chain. The sample belongs to a study of blood T cell repertoires in COVID-19. Study information: T cells, B-cell-depleted T cells, or PBMCs supplied cDNA or gDNA.

With V trimmed by 5 bases and J by 7 bases, 8 bases remained unmatched. CDR1 and CDR2 from the germline V gene are SGHTA and FQGTGA. This CDR3 region has 14 residues. Only in-frame clones appear in the TCRdb table, and some are missing; sequencing was by immunoSEQ multiplex PCR. The data show 140,000 to 150,000 clones, 70% to 90% seen once. The chain has TRBV7-3 and TRBJ2-7; TRBD1 matches at 10 bases. This receptor was identified in a woman aged 40 to 50 who had recovered from COVID-19. The material sequenced was PBMCs or T cells enriched from blood (not recorded which). In DNA form, the CDR3 reads TGTGCCAGCAGCCTGTACGGACAGGGGGGAGAGCAGTACTTC. It codes for CASSLYGQGGEQYF. The full variable domain, rest sourced from reference TRBV7-3 and TRBJ2-7, is GAGVSQTPSNKVTEKGKYVELRCDPISGHTALYWYRQSLGQGPEFLIYFQGTGAADDSGLPNDRFFAVRPEGSVSTLKIQRTERGDSAVYLCASSLYGQGGEQYFGPGTRLTVT.